The text below deals with one TCR beta chain. The recovered donors of Cohort 3 showed two negative PCRs, clearance, or symptom resolution. Trimming took 0 bases from V and 1 from J, leaving 12 bases between them. The CDR3 spans 16 residues. In germline, CDR1 is KGHSH, CDR2 LQKENI. These data come from a study of blood T cell repertoires in COVID-19. Some clones are missing from TCRdb's copy, which holds only in-frame ones; the method was immunoSEQ multiplex PCR. The sample carries 160,000 or so clones, under 90% recorded once. Sequencing used PBMCs or T cells enriched from blood (not recorded which). The clonotype was recovered from a man between 60 and 70 years old who had recovered from COVID-19. The chain uses TRBV18 and TRBJ1-1; D is unclear. CDR3 in DNA: TGTGCCAGCTCACCACCTATACGACTGGGGAACACTGAAGCTTTCTTT. As protein: CASSPPIRLGNTEAFF.